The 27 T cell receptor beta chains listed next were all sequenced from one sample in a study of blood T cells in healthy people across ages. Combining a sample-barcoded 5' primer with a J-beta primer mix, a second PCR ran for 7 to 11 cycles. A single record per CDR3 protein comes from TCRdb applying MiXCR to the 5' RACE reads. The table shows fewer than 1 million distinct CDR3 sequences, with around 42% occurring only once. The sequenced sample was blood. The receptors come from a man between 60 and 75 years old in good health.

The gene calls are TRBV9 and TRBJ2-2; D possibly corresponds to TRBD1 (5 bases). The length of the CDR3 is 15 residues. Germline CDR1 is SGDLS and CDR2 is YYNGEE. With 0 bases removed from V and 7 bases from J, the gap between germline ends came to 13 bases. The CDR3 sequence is CASSVGAGKYGELFF. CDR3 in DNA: TGTGCCAGCAGCGTAGGAGCAGGGAAATACGGGGAGCTGTTTTTT.

DNA for the CDR3: TGTGCCAGCCCCGGGGATACGCGTCGGGACACTGAAGCTTTCTTT. This gives the protein CASPGDTRRDTEAFF. V and J are TRBV27 and TRBJ1-1; D ambiguous. The V and J ends lost 8 bases and 3 bases respectively, with 19 bases between them. Looked up from germline, CDR1 is MNHEY and CDR2 is SMNVEV (reference sequence). CDR3 length: 15 amino acids.

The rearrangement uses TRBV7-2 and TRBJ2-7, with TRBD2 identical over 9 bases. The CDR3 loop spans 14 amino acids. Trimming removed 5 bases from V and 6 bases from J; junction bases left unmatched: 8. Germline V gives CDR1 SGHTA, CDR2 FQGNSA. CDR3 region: CASSQAVSGGEQYF. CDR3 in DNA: TGTGCCAGCAGCCAAGCCGTTAGCGGGGGCGAGCAGTACTTC.

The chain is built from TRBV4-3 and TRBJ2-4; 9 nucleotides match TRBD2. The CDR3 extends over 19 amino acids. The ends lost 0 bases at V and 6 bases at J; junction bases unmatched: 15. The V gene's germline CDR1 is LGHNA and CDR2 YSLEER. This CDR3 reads CASSQDVGSGGKSRNIQYF. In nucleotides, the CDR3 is TGCGCCAGCAGCCAAGATGTAGGAAGCGGGGGGAAGTCAAGAAACATTCAGTACTTC.

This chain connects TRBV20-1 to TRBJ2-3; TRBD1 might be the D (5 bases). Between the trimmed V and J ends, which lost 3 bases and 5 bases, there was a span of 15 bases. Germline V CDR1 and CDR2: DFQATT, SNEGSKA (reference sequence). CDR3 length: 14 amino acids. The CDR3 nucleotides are TGCAGTGCTAGCGGCAGGGATCGTGTAGATACGCAGTATTTT. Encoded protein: CSASGRDRVDTQYF.

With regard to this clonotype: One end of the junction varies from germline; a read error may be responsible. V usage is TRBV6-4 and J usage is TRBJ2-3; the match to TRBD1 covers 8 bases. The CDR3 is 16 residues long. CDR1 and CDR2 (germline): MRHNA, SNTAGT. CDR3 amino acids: CACSPNRGKATDTQYF. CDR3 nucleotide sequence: TGTGCCTGCAGTCCGAACAGGGGGAAAGCCACAGATACGCAGTATTTT.

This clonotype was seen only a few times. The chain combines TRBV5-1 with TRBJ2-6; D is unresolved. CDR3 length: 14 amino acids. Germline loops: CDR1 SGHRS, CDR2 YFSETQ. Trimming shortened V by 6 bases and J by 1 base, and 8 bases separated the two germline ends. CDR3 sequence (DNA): TGCGCCAGCAAGACTGGGTCTGGGGCCAACGTCCTGACTTTC. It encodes CASKTGSGANVLTF.

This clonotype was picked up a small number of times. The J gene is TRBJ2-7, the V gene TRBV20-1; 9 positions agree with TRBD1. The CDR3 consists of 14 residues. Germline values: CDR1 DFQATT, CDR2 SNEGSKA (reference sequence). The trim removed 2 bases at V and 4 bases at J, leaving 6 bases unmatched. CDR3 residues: CSARSGTGTYEQYF. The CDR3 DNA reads TGCAGTGCTAGATCCGGGACAGGGACTTACGAGCAGTACTTC.

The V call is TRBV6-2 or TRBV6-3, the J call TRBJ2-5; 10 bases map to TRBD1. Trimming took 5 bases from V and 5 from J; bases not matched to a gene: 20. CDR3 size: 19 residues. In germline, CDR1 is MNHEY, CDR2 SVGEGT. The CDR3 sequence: CASSPGTGVFIFEEETQYF. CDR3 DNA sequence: TGTGCCAGCAGTCCCGGGACAGGGGTATTCATATTCGAAGAGGAGACCCAGTACTTC.

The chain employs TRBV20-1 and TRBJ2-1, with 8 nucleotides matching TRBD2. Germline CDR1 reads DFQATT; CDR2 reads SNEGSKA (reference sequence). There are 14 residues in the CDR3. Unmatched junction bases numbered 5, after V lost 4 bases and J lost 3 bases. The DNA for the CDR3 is TGCAGTGCTAAAAGCGGGGGTTTCTACAATGAGCAGTTCTTC. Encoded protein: CSAKSGGFYNEQFF.

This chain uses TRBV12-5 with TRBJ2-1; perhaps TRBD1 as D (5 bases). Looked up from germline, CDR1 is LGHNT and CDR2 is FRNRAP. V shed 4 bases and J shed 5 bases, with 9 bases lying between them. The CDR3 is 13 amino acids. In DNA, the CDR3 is TGTGCTAGTGGTTGGCAGGGAAACAATGAGCAGTTCTTC. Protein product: CASGWQGNNEQFF.

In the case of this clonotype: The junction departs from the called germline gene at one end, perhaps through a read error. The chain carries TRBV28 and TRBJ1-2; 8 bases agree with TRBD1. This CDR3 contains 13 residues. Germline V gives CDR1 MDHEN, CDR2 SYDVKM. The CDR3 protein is CACRQTGDYGYTF. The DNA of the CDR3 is TGTGCCTGCAGACAGACAGGGGACTATGGCTACACCTTC.

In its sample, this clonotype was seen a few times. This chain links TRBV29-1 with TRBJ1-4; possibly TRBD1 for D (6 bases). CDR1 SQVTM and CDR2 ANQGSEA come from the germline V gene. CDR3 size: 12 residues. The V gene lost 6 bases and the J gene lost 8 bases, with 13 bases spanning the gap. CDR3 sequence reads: CSVTGFEEKLFF. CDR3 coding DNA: TGCAGCGTCACAGGGTTTGAGGAAAAACTGTTTTTT.

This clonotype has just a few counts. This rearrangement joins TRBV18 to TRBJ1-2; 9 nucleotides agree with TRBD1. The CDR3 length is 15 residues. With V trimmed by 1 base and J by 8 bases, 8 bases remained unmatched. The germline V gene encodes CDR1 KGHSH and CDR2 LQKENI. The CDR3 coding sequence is TGTGCCAGCTCACCACAAGTCCGGGACAGGGAAGGCTACACCTTC. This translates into CASSPQVRDREGYTF.

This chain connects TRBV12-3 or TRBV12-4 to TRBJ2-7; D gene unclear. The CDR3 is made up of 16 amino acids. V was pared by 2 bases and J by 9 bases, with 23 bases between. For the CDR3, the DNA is TGTGCCAGCAGTTTACAAGTTGGGAAGGTCGTCCTAGGGCAGTACTTC. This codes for CASSLQVGKVVLGQYF.

This chain's CDR3 is CASSPETGDTFYEQYF. The CDR3 region has the DNA TGTGCCAGCAGCCCAGAAACAGGGGACACTTTCTACGAGCAGTACTTC. The V and J genes are TRBV7-9 and TRBJ2-7, with 7 bases identical to TRBD1. Germline values: CDR1 SEHNR, CDR2 FQNEAQ (reference sequence). The CDR3 contains 16 residues. V was pared by 5 bases and J by 3 bases, with 13 bases of the junction left unmatched. Combining the CDR3 with reference TRBV7-9 and TRBJ2-7 gives the whole variable domain DTGVSQNPRHKITKRGQNVTFRCDPISEHNRLYWYRQTLGQGPEFLTYFQNEAQLEKSRLLSDRFSAERPKGSFSTLEIQRTEQGDSAMYLCASSPETGDTFYEQYFGPGTRLTVT.

Here the CDR3 reads CASSQTGRETQYF. For the CDR3, the DNA is TGTGCCAGCAGCCAAACTGGACGGGAGACCCAGTACTTC. J is TRBJ2-5 and V is TRBV7-3, with D uncertain. The CDR3 consists of 13 residues. Germline V lookup: CDR1 SGHTA, CDR2 FQGTGA. Trimming pared 5 bases from V and 5 bases from J, leaving 12 bases between.

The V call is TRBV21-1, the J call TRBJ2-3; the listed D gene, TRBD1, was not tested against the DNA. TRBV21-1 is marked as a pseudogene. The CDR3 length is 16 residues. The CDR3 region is CASNYGPARGGDTQYF. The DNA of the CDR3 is TGTGCCAGCAACTACGGCCCCGCCAGGGGGGGAGATACGCAGTATTTT.

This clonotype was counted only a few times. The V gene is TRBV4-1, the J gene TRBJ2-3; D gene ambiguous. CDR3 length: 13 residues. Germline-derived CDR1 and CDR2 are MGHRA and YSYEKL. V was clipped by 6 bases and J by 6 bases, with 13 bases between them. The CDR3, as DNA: TGCGCCAGCAGTACCAAGCCCATGGATACGCAGTATTTT. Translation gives CASSTKPMDTQYF.

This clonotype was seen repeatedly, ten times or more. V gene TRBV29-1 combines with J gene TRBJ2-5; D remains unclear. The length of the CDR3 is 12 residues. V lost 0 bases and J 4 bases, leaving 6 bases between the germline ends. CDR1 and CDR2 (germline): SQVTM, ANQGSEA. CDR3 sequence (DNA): TGCAGCGTTGAAGATGGGGTAGAGACCCAGTACTTC. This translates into CSVEDGVETQYF. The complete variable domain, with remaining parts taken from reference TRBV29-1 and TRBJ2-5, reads SAVISQKPSRDICQRGTSLTIQCQVDSQVTMMFWYRQQPGQSLTLIATANQGSEATYESGFVIDKFPISRPNLTFSTLTVSNMSPEDSSIYLCSVEDGVETQYFGPGTRLLVL.

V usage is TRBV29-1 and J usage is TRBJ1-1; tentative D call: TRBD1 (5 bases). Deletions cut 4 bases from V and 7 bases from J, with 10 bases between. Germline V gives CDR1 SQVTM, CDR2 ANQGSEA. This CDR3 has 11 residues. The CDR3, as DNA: TGCAGCGTTGGTCAGGGCCATGAAGCTTTCTTT. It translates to CSVGQGHEAFF. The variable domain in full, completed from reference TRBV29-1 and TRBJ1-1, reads SAVISQKPSRDICQRGTSLTIQCQVDSQVTMMFWYRQQPGQSLTLIATANQGSEATYESGFVIDKFPISRPNLTFSTLTVSNMSPEDSSIYLCSVGQGHEAFFGQGTRLTVV.

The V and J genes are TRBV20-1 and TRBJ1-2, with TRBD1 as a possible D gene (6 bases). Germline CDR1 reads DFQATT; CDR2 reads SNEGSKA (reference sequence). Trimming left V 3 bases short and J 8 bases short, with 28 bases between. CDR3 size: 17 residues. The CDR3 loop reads CSASEHRDWVGYVGYTF. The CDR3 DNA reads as TGCAGTGCTAGTGAACACAGGGATTGGGTGGGGTATGTGGGCTACACCTTC.

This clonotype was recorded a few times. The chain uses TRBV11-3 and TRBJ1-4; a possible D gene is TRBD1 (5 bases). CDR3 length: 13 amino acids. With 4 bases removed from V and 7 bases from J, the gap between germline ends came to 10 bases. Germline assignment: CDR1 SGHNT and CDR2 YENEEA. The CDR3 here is CASSWGFGEKLFF. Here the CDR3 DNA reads TGTGCCAGCAGCTGGGGGTTTGGTGAAAAACTGTTTTTT.

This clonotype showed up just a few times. CDR3 protein: CATGGTAQDGYTF. In DNA form, the CDR3 reads TGTGCCACCGGGGGGACAGCTCAGGATGGCTACACCTTC. The V gene is TRBV24-1, the J gene TRBJ1-2; TRBD1 matches at 7 bases. The J segment lost 6 bases and the V segment lost 9 bases, leaving 9 bases of the junction unmatched. Germline V gene sequence: CDR1 KGHDR, CDR2 SFDVKD. This CDR3 comprises 13 residues.

CDR3 nucleotide sequence: TGCGCCAGCAGCGTGTGGCAGGGTGACGAGCAGTACTTC. Translated, it gives CASSVWQGDEQYF. The chain is built from TRBV5-1 and TRBJ2-4; a weak D match, TRBD1 (5 bases). The J call may not be correct, given that the DNA end is closer to TRBJ2-7. Germline V gene lookup returns CDR1 SGHRS and CDR2 YFSETQ. The CDR3 has 13 amino acids.

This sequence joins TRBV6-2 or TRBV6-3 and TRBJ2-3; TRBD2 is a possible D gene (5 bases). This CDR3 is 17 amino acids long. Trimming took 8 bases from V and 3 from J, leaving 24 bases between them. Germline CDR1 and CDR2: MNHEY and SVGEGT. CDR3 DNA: TGTGCCAGCGGACTCTCTCGTGTGGGAACCCATACAGATACGCAGTATTTT. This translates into CASGLSRVGTHTDTQYF.

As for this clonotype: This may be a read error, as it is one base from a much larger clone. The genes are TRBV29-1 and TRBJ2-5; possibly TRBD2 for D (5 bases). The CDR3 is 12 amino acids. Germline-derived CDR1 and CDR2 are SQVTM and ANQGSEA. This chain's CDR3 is CSVVAPGETRYF. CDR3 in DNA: TGCAGCGTTGTGGCCCCCGGGGAGACCCGGTACTTC.